This entry lists 8 T cell receptor beta chains sequenced from one sample in a study of shared clonotypes between healthy human individuals. This table comes from immunoSEQ multiplex PCR, and its TCRdb copy is limited to in-frame clones, with some not included. This sample carries roughly 480,000 clones, around 80% of them seen once, and the ten largest clones take approximately 12%. The specimen sequenced was PBMCs. All receptors derive from a woman between 35 and 50 years old in good health. Some clones in this sample may be carry-over from other donors' samples.

CDR3 DNA: TGTGCCAGCAGCCCCGAGGGAACGGGAGGGTCCTACGAGCAGTACTTC. Its protein is CASSPEGTGGSYEQYF. The J gene is TRBJ2-7, the V gene TRBV7-2, with 8 positions matching TRBD2. Germline V gene lookup returns CDR1 SGHTA and CDR2 FQGNSA. V shed 5 bases, J shed 1 base, and the junction held 10 bases outside the gene matches. The CDR3 has 16 residues. Full variable domain (rest looked up from reference TRBV7-2 and TRBJ2-7): GAGVSQSPSNKVTEKGKDVELRCDPISGHTALYWYRQSLGQGLEFLIYFQGNSAPDKSGLPSDRFSAERTGGSVSTLTIQRTQQEDSAVYLCASSPEGTGGSYEQYFGPGTRLTVT.

The rearrangement uses TRBV5-1 and TRBJ1-1; no clear D gene. Deletions cut 0 bases from V and 1 base from J, with 7 bases between. This CDR3 has 14 residues. Germline CDR1 SGHRS, CDR2 YFSETQ. CDR3 DNA sequence: TGCGCCAGCAGCTTGGAGGCAGAGAACACTGAAGCTTTCTTT. As protein: CASSLEAENTEAFF.

Points on this clone: This is likely a read error, given that the CDR3 carries no conserved phenylalanine or tryptophan at its end. Because the CDR3's place on the DNA is in doubt, the DNA is left out and the CDR3 is given as listed by TCRdb. The V gene is TRBV11-2, the J gene TRBJ2-7; the D call in the table, TRBD2, was not verified against the DNA. The germline CDR1 and CDR2 sequences are SGHAT and FQNNGV. The CDR3 is 8 residues long, counting both termini. The CDR3 protein is CASSPGEI.

This sequence joins TRBV10-2 and TRBJ2-7; 9 positions agree with TRBD2. V was clipped by 2 bases and J by 6 bases; unmatched bases: 8. The germline V gene encodes CDR1 WSHSY and CDR2 SAAADI. This CDR3 spans 15 amino acids. The CDR3 loop reads CASSEMAGGVVEQYF. CDR3 nucleotides: TGCGCCAGCAGTGAGATGGCGGGAGGGGTGGTCGAGCAGTACTTC.

This chain connects TRBV19 to TRBJ2-7; TRBD2 matches 13 bases. The CDR3 runs 17 residues. CDR1 is LNHDA and CDR2 is SQIVND in the germline V gene (reference sequence). The V gene end was trimmed by 3 bases and the J gene end by 1 base; junction bases not matched to a gene: 6. CDR3 DNA: TGTGCCAGTAGTATGGGGTCGGGACTAGCGGGATCCTACGAGCAGTACTTC. It encodes CASSMGSGLAGSYEQYF.

The table lists this clone with a count of one. This sample also contains other DNA sequences that code for the same CDR3. The gene calls are TRBV30 and TRBJ1-3; no definite D call. Trimming shortened V by 0 bases and J by 0 bases, and 9 bases separated the two germline ends. The CDR3 spans 15 residues. CDR1 and CDR2 from the germline V gene are GTSNPN and SVGIG (reference sequence). CDR3 coding DNA: TGTGCCTGGAGTGTCGGTAGATCCTCTGGAAACACCATATATTTT. This gives the protein CAWSVGRSSGNTIYF.

The V and J genes are TRBV6-6 and TRBJ1-5, with TRBD1 matching 7 bases. With V trimmed by 7 bases and J by 3 bases, 3 bases remained unmatched. Germline V gene sequence: CDR1 MNHNY, CDR2 SVGAGI (reference sequence). The CDR3 contains 13 residues. CDR3 in amino acids: CASKGQYNQPQHF. The CDR3 nucleotides read TGTGCCAGCAAGGGACAGTACAATCAGCCCCAGCATTTT.

About this clone: This may stem from a read error, because a much larger clone lies one nucleotide away. This chain links TRBV4-2 with TRBJ1-1; D gene ambiguous. CDR1 is LGHNA and CDR2 is YNFKEQ in the germline V gene. The CDR3 spans 15 residues. The CDR3 DNA reads TGTGCCGGCAGCCAAGATCTACGGCCCGGCACTGAAGCTTTCTTT. It yields the protein CAGSQDLRPGTEAFF.